Listed below are T cell receptor beta chains from one sample, sequenced in a study of blood T cells in healthy people across ages. TCRdb processed the 5' RACE reads anew with MiXCR; each CDR3 protein has one entry. Here the sample spans 600,000 or so distinct CDR3 sequences, under 55% being singletons. Sequencing input: blood. The receptors stem from a man older than 75 in good health. The CDR3 runs from the conserved cysteine through the conserved F or W. A D gene is named only where the DNA matches it firmly. Part of the rows lack a size; the others show once, few, many or a class for expanded clones.

J gene | V gene | clone size | D gene | CDR3 protein | CDR3 DNA
TRBJ2-1 | TRBV19 | . | TRBD1 | CASKGKNRGLTYNEQFF | TGTGCAAGTAAGGGTAAAAACAGGGGGCTAACCTACAATGAGCAGTTCTTC
TRBJ2-2 | TRBV7-9 | . | . | CASSHGGIGGELFF | TGTGCCAGCAGCCATGGGGGCATAGGCGGGGAGCTGTTTTTT
TRBJ2-1 | TRBV20-1 | few | TRBD2 | CSASLAGGDEQFF | TGCAGTGCTAGCTTAGCGGGGGGGGATGAGCAGTTCTTC
TRBJ2-5 | TRBV9 | . | TRBD1 | CASSATGQGGQETQYF | TGTGCCAGCAGCGCCACGGGACAGGGGGGTCAAGAGACCCAGTACTTC
TRBJ1-6 | TRBV7-2 | once | TRBD1 | CAWGQPNSPLHF | TGTGCCTGGGGACAGCCTAATTCACCCCTCCACTTT
TRBJ2-2 | TRBV28 | . | TRBD1 | CASRHQGASNTGELFF | TGTGCCAGCAGACATCAGGGGGCTTCGAACACCGGGGAGCTGTTTTTT
TRBJ2-2 | TRBV29-1 | . | . | CSVESGKNTGELFF | TGCAGCGTTGAATCGGGGAAGAACACCGGGGAGCTGTTTTTT
TRBJ2-1 | TRBV7-2 | . | . | CASSLSDSAIPTYEQFF | TGTGCCAGCAGCCTTAGCGATAGTGCTATCCCCACCTACGAGCAGTTCTTC
TRBJ2-2 | TRBV29-1 | . | . | CSGTNTGELFF | TGCAGCGGAACGAACACCGGGGAGCTGTTTTTT
TRBJ2-1 | TRBV10-3 | few | TRBD2 | CAISESMGSGRYNEQFF | TGTGCCATCAGTGAGTCGATGGGTAGCGGGAGATACAATGAGCAGTTCTTC
TRBJ1-4 | TRBV7-2 | . | TRBD1 | CASSFGQGAEKLFF | TGTGCCAGCAGCTTCGGACAGGGTGCTGAAAAACTGTTTTTT
TRBJ1-1 | TRBV29-1 | few | TRBD1 | CSVTAGGNTEAFF | TGCAGCGTTACTGCAGGGGGAAACACTGAAGCTTTCTTT
TRBJ2-3 | TRBV24-1 | . | . | CATGKGDTDTQYF | TGTGCCACCGGCAAGGGCGACACAGATACGCAGTATTTT
TRBJ1-5 | TRBV6-2/TRBV6-3 | few | . | CASTLGILQPQHF | TGTGCCAGCACCCTGGGCATTTTGCAGCCCCAGCATTTT
TRBJ2-3 | TRBV9 | many | . | CASSVAPTYPGSTDTQYF | TGTGCCAGCAGCGTAGCCCCCACTTATCCGGGTAGCACAGATACGCAGTATTTT
TRBJ2-5 | TRBV30 | . | . | CAWSGGAGQGAQYF | TGTGCCTGGAGTGGGGGAGCAGGGCAGGGTGCCCAGTACTTC
TRBJ2-7 | TRBV20-1 | . | . | CSARETGYEQYF | TGCAGTGCTAGGGAGACAGGCTACGAGCAGTACTTC
TRBJ2-7 | TRBV20-1 | few | . | CSASPDSYEQYF | TGCAGTGCTAGCCCCGACTCCTACGAGCAGTACTTC
TRBJ1-1 | TRBV6-6 | many | TRBD1 | CASSLQGGLNTEAFF | TGTGCCAGCAGTTTACAGGGGGGGTTGAACACTGAAGCTTTCTTT
TRBJ2-5 | TRBV5-6 | . | TRBD1 | CASSADRGKTQYF | TGTGCCAGCAGCGCGGACAGGGGGAAGACCCAGTACTTC
TRBJ2-1 | TRBV12-3/TRBV12-4 | many | TRBD2 | CASSLAGLYNEQFF | TGTGCCAGCAGTCTAGCGGGACTCTACAATGAGCAGTTCTTC
TRBJ2-3 | TRBV2 | . | . | CATYGVSTDTQYF | TGTGCCACCTATGGCGTTAGCACAGATACGCAGTATTTT
TRBJ2-7 | TRBV12-5 | . | . | CASGLESEYEQYF | TGTGCTAGTGGTTTGGAGTCAGAGTACGAGCAGTACTTC
TRBJ2-7 | TRBV3-1 | . | TRBD2 | CASSPTQTSGPFHEQYF | TGTGCCAGCAGCCCCACCCAGACTAGCGGACCCTTCCACGAGCAGTACTTC